This T cell receptor beta chain was identified during a study of blood T cell repertoires in COVID-19. Looking at the study overall: The study drew acute and convalescent COVID-19 samples from the United States, Italy and Spain. PBMCs, B-cell-depleted T cells, or T cells were the source of the cDNA or gDNA that made up the material.

Authors' methods: Nucleated cell counts were estimated from reference gene primer amplification. Measured with immunoSEQ multiplex PCR; TCRdb has only the in-frame clones, and not every one. That table furnishes V, J and clone size, whereas the DNA furnished D and trimming. The table has about 86,000 clones, around four fifths seen once. This CDR3 has 16 residues. V lost 2 bases and J lost 5, with 18 bases in between. Germline V CDR1 and CDR2: MNHEY, SMNVEV (reference sequence). This sequence joins TRBV27 and TRBJ1-1, with D possibly TRBD1 on 5 matching bases. The origin of this receptor is a man aged 50 to 60 with acute or convalescent COVID-19. Sequences were obtained from peripheral blood. The DNA for the CDR3 is TGTGCCAGCAGTTTAGATCCGCAGGGTTCCACAACTGAAGCTTTCTTT. Translation gives CASSLDPQGSTTEAFF.